Below are 4 T cell receptor beta chains sequenced from a single sample in a study of vaccination effects on CD4 cells after COVID-19. These receptors lack a known antigen. Only in-frame clones appear in the TCRdb table, and some are missing; sequencing was by immunoSEQ multiplex PCR. The table includes more than 60,000 clones, around 70% detected once. Upon completion of about ten days in culture, CD4+ T cells were isolated. Either the BNT162b2 or mRNA-1273 vaccine was given to participants in two doses. The sample was CD4+ T cells from PBMCs cultured without peptide, taken after COVID-19 vaccination. These receptors originate from a human donor who received a COVID-19 vaccine.

Here the CDR3 reads CASSPYREETQYF. DNA of the CDR3: TGTGCCAGCTCACCCTACAGGGAGGAGACCCAGTACTTC. The V gene is TRBV18, the J gene TRBJ2-5; a weak D match, TRBD1 (6 bases). V was clipped by 3 bases and J by 5 bases, with 10 bases between them. CDR1 is KGHSH, CDR2 LQKENI, per germline. The CDR3 contains 13 residues.

The V call is TRBV5-5, the J call TRBJ2-5; D may be TRBD1 (6 bases). The CDR3 extends over 15 amino acids. Trimming removed 2 bases from V and 1 base from J, with 12 bases in between. Per the germline V gene, CDR1 is SGHKS and CDR2 is YYEKEE (reference sequence). CDR3 sequence reads: CASSLANRVQETQYF. The DNA for the CDR3 is TGTGCCAGCAGCTTAGCAAACAGGGTCCAAGAGACCCAGTACTTC.

This clone occurred once. The germline gene is not matched at one end of the junction; a read error may be the cause. The chain recombines TRBV7-9 with TRBJ2-5; weak D call: TRBD2 (6 bases). Germline loops: CDR1 SEHNR, CDR2 FQNEAQ (reference sequence). This CDR3 has 12 residues. CDR3 bases: TGTGCCAGCAGCTTTTTAGGGGACTTCCCCGACTTC. Amino acid sequence: CASSFLGDFPDF.

The chain links TRBV15 to TRBJ2-1; D is undetermined. With 0 bases removed from V and 7 bases from J, the gap between germline ends came to 10 bases. CDR3 length: 14 amino acids. CDR1 LNHNV and CDR2 YYDKDF come from the germline V gene (reference sequence). CDR3 DNA: TGTGCCACCAGCAGAGATGGAGATAAAAATGAGCAGTTCTTC. Its protein product is CATSRDGDKNEQFF.